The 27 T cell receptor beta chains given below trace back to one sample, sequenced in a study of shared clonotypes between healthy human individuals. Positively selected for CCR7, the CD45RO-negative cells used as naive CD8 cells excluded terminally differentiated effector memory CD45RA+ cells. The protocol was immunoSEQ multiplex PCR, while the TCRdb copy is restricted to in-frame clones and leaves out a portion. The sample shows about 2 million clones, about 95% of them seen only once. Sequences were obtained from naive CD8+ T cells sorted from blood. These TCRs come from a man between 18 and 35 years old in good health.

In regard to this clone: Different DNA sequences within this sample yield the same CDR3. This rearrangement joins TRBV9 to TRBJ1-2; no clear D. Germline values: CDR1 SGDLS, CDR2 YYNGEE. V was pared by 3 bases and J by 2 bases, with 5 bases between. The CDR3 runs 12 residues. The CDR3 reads CASSGGNYGYTF. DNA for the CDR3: TGTGCCAGCAGCGGAGGGAACTATGGCTACACCTTC.

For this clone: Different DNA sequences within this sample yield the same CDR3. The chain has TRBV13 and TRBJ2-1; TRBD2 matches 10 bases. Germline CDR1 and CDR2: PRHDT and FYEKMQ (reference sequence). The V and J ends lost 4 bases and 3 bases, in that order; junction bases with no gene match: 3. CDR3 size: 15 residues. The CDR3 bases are TGTGCCAGCAGCTCAACTAGCGGGGTCTACAATGAGCAGTTCTTC. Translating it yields CASSSTSGVYNEQFF.

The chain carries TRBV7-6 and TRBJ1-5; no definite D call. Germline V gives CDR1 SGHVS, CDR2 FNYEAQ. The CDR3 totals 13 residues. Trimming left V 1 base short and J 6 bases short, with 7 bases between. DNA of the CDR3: TGTGCCAGCAGCTTAGGAAACGGTCAGCCCCAGCATTTT. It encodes CASSLGNGQPQHF.

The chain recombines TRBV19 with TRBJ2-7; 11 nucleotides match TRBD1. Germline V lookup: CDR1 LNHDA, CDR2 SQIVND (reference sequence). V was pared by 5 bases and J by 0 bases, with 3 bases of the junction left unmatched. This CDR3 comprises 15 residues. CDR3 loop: CASSLGTGGSYEQYF. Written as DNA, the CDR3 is TGTGCCAGTAGTCTTGGGACAGGGGGCTCCTACGAGCAGTACTTC.

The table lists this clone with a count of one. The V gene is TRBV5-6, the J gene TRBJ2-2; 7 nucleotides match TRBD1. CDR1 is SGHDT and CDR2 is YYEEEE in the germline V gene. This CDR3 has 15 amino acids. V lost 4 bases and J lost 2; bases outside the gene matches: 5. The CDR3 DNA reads TGTGCCAGCAGCAACGACAGGGATAACACCGGGGAGCTGTTTTTT. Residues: CASSNDRDNTGELFF.

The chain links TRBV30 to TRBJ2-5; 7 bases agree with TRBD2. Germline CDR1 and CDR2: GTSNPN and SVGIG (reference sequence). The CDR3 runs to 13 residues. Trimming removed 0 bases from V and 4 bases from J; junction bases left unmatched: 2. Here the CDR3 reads CAWSVPGGETQYF. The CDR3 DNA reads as TGTGCCTGGAGTGTACCGGGGGGAGAGACCCAGTACTTC. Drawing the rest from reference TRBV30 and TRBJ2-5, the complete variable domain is SQTIHQWPATLVQPVGSPLSLECTVEGTSNPNLYWYRQAAGRGLQLLFYSVGIGQISSEVPQNLSASRPQDRQFILSSKKLLLSDSGFYLCAWSVPGGETQYFGPGTRLLVL.

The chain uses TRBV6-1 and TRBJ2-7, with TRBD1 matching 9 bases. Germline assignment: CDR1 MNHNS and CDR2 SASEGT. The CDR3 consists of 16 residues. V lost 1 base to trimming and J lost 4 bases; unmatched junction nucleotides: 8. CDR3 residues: CASSEVTGGSEYEQYF. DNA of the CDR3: TGTGCCAGCAGTGAAGTGACAGGGGGATCTGAGTACGAGCAGTACTTC.

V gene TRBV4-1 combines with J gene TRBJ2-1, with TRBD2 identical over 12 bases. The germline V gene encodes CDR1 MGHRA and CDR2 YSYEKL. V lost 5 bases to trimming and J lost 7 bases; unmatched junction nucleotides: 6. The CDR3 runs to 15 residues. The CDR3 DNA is TGCGCCAGCAGCATACTAGCGGGGGGTGTGAATGAGCAGTTCTTC. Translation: CASSILAGGVNEQFF.

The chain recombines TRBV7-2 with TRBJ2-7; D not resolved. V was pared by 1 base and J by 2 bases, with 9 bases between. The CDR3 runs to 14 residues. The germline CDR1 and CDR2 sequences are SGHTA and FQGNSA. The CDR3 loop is CASSLVIAAYEQYF. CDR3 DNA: TGTGCCAGCAGCTTAGTCATCGCCGCCTACGAGCAGTACTTC.

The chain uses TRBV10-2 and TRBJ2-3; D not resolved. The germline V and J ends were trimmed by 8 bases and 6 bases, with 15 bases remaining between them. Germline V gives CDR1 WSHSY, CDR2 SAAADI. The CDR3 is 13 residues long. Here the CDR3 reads CASRSGVLDTQYF. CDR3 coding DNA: TGCGCCAGCCGTAGTGGGGTTTTGGATACGCAGTATTTT.

The CDR3 here is CASRRTGVYNEQFF. CDR3 DNA: TGCGCCAGCAGACGGACAGGGGTCTACAATGAGCAGTTCTTC. The gene calls are TRBV4-1 and TRBJ2-1, with 9 bases identical to TRBD1. CDR1 and CDR2 (germline): MGHRA, YSYEKL. This CDR3 region has 14 residues. J gave up 3 bases and V 6 bases, and 3 bases lay outside the gene matches.

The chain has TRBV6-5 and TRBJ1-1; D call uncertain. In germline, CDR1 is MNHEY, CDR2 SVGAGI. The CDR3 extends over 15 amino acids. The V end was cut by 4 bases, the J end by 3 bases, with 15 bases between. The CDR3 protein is CASSFTDGPYTEAFF. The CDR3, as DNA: TGTGCCAGCAGTTTTACCGACGGACCATACACTGAAGCTTTCTTT.

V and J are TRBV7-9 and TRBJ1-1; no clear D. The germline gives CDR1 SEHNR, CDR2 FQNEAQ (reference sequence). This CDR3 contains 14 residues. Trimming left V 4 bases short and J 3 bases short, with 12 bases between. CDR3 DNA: TGTGCCAGCAGCTCAGTGACTGACTACACTGAAGCTTTCTTT. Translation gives CASSSVTDYTEAFF.

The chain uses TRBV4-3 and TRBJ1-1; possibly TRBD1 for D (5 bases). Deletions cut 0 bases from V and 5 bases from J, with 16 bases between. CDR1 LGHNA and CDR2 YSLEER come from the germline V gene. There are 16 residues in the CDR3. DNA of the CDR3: TGCGCCAGCAGCCAAGATCCTCCGGGGCGCGATACTGAAGCTTTCTTT. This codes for CASSQDPPGRDTEAFF.

CDR3 in DNA: TGTGCCAGCCACCTGGAGGATACGCAGTATTTT. Protein: CASHLEDTQYF. The chain employs TRBV5-6 and TRBJ2-3; no definite D call. Per germline, CDR1 SGHDT and CDR2 YYEEEE. V lost 7 bases to trimming and J lost 6 bases, with 9 bases between them. The length of the CDR3 is 11 residues.

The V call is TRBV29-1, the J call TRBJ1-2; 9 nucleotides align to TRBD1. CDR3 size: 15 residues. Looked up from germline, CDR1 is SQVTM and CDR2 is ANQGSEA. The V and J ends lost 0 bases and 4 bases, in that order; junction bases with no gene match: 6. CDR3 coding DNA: TGCAGCGTTGAAGATCCGGGACAGGGAATCTATGGCTACACCTTC. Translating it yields CSVEDPGQGIYGYTF. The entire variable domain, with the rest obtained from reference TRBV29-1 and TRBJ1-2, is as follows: SAVISQKPSRDICQRGTSLTIQCQVDSQVTMMFWYRQQPGQSLTLIATANQGSEATYESGFVIDKFPISRPNLTFSTLTVSNMSPEDSSIYLCSVEDPGQGIYGYTFGSGTRLTVV.

Here the CDR3 reads CASSIDRVEAFF. In DNA, the CDR3 is TGTGCCAGTAGTATTGACAGGGTTGAAGCTTTCTTT. The chain recombines TRBV19 with TRBJ1-1; 7 bases fit TRBD1. Trimming cost V 3 bases and J 7 bases; bases outside gene matches: 2. From germline, CDR1 is LNHDA and CDR2 SQIVND (reference sequence). This CDR3 is 12 amino acids long. The complete variable domain, with remaining parts taken from reference TRBV19 and TRBJ1-1, reads DGGITQSPKYLFRKEGQNVTLSCEQNLNHDAMYWYRQDPGQGLRLIYYSQIVNDFQKGDIAEGYSVSREKKESFPLTVTSAQKNPTAFYLCASSIDRVEAFFGQGTRLTVV.

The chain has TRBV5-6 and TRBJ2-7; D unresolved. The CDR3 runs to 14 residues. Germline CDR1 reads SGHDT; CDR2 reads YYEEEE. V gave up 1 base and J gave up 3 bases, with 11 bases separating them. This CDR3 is CASSLSSADYEQYF. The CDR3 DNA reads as TGTGCCAGCAGCTTGAGCAGCGCCGACTACGAGCAGTACTTC.

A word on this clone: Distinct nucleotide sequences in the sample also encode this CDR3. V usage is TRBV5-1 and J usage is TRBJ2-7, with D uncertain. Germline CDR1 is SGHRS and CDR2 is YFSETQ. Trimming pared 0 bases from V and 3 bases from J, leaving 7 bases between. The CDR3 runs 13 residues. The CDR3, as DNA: TGCGCCAGCAGCTTGGCATCAGGCTACGAGCAGTACTTC. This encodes CASSLASGYEQYF.

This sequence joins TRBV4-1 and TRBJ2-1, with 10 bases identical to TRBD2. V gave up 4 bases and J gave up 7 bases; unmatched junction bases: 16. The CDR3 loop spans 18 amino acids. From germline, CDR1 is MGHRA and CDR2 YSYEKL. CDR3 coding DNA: TGCGCCAGCAGCCCCTTTCCGGGGAGCGGGAGGGCCGGTAATGAGCAGTTCTTC. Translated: CASSPFPGSGRAGNEQFF.

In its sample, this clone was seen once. In DNA, the CDR3 is TGTGCCAGCAGCGTAGACGAACGTCCTTTCACTGAAGCTTTCTTT. It translates to CASSVDERPFTEAFF. The V gene is TRBV9, the J gene TRBJ1-1; D gene unclear. The CDR3 is made up of 15 amino acids. CDR1 is SGDLS, CDR2 YYNGEE, per germline. V was cut by 0 bases and J by 4 bases, with 13 bases left in between.

In DNA, the CDR3 is TGTGCCAGCAGCTTGGTTCGAGAGGGCTCCTACAATGAGCAGTTCTTC. Protein sequence: CASSLVREGSYNEQFF. The chain employs TRBV5-6 and TRBJ2-1, with TRBD2 as a possible D gene (5 bases). Between the trimmed V and J ends, which lost 0 bases and 0 bases, there was a span of 10 bases. CDR3 length: 16 amino acids. Germline CDR1 reads SGHDT; CDR2 reads YYEEEE.

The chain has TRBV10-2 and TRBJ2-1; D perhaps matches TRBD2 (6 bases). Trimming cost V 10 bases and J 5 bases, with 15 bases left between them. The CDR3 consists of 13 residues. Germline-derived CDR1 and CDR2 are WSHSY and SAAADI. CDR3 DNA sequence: TGCGCCACAGGGAGGTTGGAAGACAATGAGCAGTTCTTC. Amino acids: CATGRLEDNEQFF.

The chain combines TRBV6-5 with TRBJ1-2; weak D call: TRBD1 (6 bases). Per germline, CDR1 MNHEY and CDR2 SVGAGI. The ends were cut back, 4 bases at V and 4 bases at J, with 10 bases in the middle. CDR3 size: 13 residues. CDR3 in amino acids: CASSFQGTYGYTF. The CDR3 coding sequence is TGTGCCAGCAGTTTCCAGGGGACCTATGGCTACACCTTC.

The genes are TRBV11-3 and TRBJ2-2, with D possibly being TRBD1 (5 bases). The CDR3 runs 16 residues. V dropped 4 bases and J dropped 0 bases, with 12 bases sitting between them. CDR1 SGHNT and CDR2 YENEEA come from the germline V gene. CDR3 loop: CASSSPTEANTGELFF. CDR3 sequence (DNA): TGTGCCAGCAGCTCCCCGACAGAAGCGAACACCGGGGAGCTGTTTTTT. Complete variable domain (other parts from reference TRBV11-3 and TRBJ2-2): EAGVVQSPRYKIIEKKQPVAFWCNPISGHNTLYWYLQNLGQGPELLIRYENEEAVDDSQLPKDRFSAERLKGVDSTLKIQPAELGDSAVYLCASSSPTEANTGELFFGEGSRLTVL.

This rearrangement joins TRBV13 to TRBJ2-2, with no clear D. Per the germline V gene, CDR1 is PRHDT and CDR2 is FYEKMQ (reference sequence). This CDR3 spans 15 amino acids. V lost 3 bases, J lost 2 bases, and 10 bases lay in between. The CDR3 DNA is TGTGCCAGCAGCTTCGACGCTACCAACACCGGGGAGCTGTTTTTT. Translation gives CASSFDATNTGELFF. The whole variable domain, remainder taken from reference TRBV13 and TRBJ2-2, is AAGVIQSPRHLIKEKRETATLKCYPIPRHDTVYWYQQGPGQDPQFLISFYEKMQSDKGSIPDRFSAQQFSDYHSELNMSSLELGDSALYFCASSFDATNTGELFFGEGSRLTVL.

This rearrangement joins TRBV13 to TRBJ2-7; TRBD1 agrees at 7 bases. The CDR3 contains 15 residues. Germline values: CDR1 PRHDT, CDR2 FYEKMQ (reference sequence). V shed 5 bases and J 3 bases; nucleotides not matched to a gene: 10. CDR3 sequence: CASSPTGAPFYEQYF. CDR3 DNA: TGTGCCAGCAGCCCAACAGGGGCACCCTTCTACGAGCAGTACTTC.